This T cell receptor (beta chain) was profiled in a study of blood T cell repertoires in COVID-19. Study-wide background: Donors in the United States, Italy and Spain gave samples during acute or convalescent COVID-19. From T cells, B-cell-depleted T cells, or PBMCs came the material, which was cDNA or gDNA.

This CDR3 is built from 15 residues. Trimming cost V 4 bases and J 5 bases, with 14 bases left between them. From germline, CDR1 is KGHSH and CDR2 LQKENI. Only in-frame clones appear in the TCRdb table, and some are missing; sequencing was by immunoSEQ multiplex PCR. The table records about 90,000 clones, approximately 92% of them present only once. The sequencing sample was made of peripheral blood. The chain has TRBV18 and TRBJ2-2; a weak D match, TRBD1 (6 bases). The TCR sequence derives from a woman in her fifties or sixties with active COVID-19. This CDR3 is CASSQSTGRTGELFF. The CDR3 bases are TGTGCCAGCTCACAGAGCACAGGGAGAACCGGGGAGCTGTTTTTT.